One and the same sample provided the 32 T cell receptor beta chains below, sequenced in a study of T cell repertoires in cytomegalovirus infection. TCRdb re-called the reads through MiXCR, storing one row per CDR3 protein. The sample includes more than 250,000 distinct CDR3 sequences, 25% of them seen just once. These receptors' antigens are unknown. The starting material was cultured PBMCs, obtained from culture after CMV antigen stimulation. These receptors originate from a human donor in good health (CMV status not recorded). Some clones in this sample may be carry-over from other donors' samples.

This clonotype was seen many times. The rearrangement joins TRBV7-2 to TRBJ1-4; D is uncertain. This CDR3 spans 15 amino acids. Trimming removed 2 bases at V and 3 bases at J, with 10 bases between. Germline V gene data show CDR1 as SGHTA and CDR2 as FQGNSA. CDR3 loop: CASSLFLGANEKLFF. The CDR3 DNA sequence: TGTGCCAGCAGCTTATTTTTAGGAGCTAATGAAAAACTGTTTTTT.

This clonotype appeared many times. This chain uses TRBV6-1 with TRBJ2-6; D is possibly TRBD2 (6 bases). The CDR3 loop spans 19 amino acids. The V end lost 2 bases, the J end lost 0 bases, and 17 bases lay between the germline ends. Per the germline V gene, CDR1 is MNHNS and CDR2 is SASEGT. CDR3 coding DNA: TGTGCCAGCAGTGAATTATTGGGACTCCGGACCTCTGGGGCCAACGTCCTGACTTTC. Translating it yields CASSELLGLRTSGANVLTF.

A few counts support this clonotype. V usage is TRBV4-1 and J usage is TRBJ2-7; the match to TRBD1 covers 7 bases. J lost 1 base, V lost 2 bases, and 2 bases had no gene match. This CDR3 is built from 14 residues. The germline gives CDR1 MGHRA, CDR2 YSYEKL. CDR3 protein: CASSQLTGSYEQYF. CDR3 DNA: TGCGCCAGCAGCCAACTGACAGGGTCCTACGAGCAGTACTTC.

This chain joins TRBV20-1 and TRBJ2-5; D is perhaps TRBD2 (5 bases). From germline, CDR1 is DFQATT and CDR2 SNEGSKA (reference sequence). The germline V and J ends were trimmed by 2 bases and 0 bases, with 13 bases remaining between them. CDR3 length: 15 amino acids. The CDR3 sequence: CSARPWETYQETQYF. The CDR3 nucleotides read TGCAGTGCTAGACCCTGGGAGACGTACCAAGAGACCCAGTACTTC.

The V gene is TRBV7-2, the J gene TRBJ2-1, with 14 bases fitting TRBD2. V shed 7 bases, J shed 8 bases, and the junction held 4 bases outside the gene matches. CDR1 is SGHTA, CDR2 FQGNSA, per germline. The CDR3 spans 14 residues. The CDR3 region is CASTTGLAGDEQFF. Written as DNA, the CDR3 is TGTGCCAGCACCACGGGACTAGCGGGAGATGAGCAGTTCTTC.

This clonotype came up a few times. The genes are TRBV7-2 and TRBJ2-7; maybe TRBD2 (6 bases). Trimming removed 5 bases at V and 2 bases at J, with 13 bases between. The length of the CDR3 is 14 residues. Per germline, CDR1 SGHTA and CDR2 FQGNSA. The CDR3 loop reads CASSPAGTAYEQYF. Written as DNA, the CDR3 is TGTGCCAGCAGCCCAGCTGGGACTGCCTACGAGCAGTACTTC.

V and J are TRBV7-6 and TRBJ2-1; D is uncertain. The CDR3 contains 15 residues. V lost 5 bases to trimming and J lost 6 bases, with 17 bases between them. CDR1 is SGHVS and CDR2 is FNYEAQ in the germline V gene. The CDR3 DNA follows: TGTGCCAGCAGCCGCCAGACAACCTTGGGCAATGAGCAGTTCTTC. Amino acid sequence: CASSRQTTLGNEQFF.

This clonotype was seen many times. This rearrangement joins TRBV7-2 to TRBJ1-1; the D is unclear. CDR1 and CDR2 from the germline V gene are SGHTA and FQGNSA. The CDR3 runs 13 residues. The ends were cut back, 1 base at V and 6 bases at J, with 9 bases in the middle. This CDR3 reads CASSLGVTAEAFF. The DNA for the CDR3 is TGTGCCAGCAGCTTAGGAGTTACAGCTGAAGCTTTCTTT.

This chain connects TRBV7-9 to TRBJ1-3; D uncertain. V lost 2 bases, J lost 4 bases, and 6 bases lay in between. The CDR3 runs 13 residues. Looked up from germline, CDR1 is SEHNR and CDR2 is FQNEAQ (reference sequence). The CDR3 sequence: CASSLMGGNTIYF. CDR3 bases: TGTGCCAGCAGCTTAATGGGAGGAAACACCATATATTTT.

The gene calls are TRBV12-3 or TRBV12-4 and TRBJ2-3; TRBD2 aligns across 13 bases. The CDR3 extends over 15 amino acids. The V and J ends lost 7 bases and 5 bases, in that order; junction bases with no gene match: 6. CDR3 coding DNA: TGTGCCAGCACCCCTGGACTAGCGGGAGTAGATACGCAGTATTTT. This sequence encodes CASTPGLAGVDTQYF.

CDR3 DNA sequence: TGTGCCAGCAGTGAAACCGGGACTACGGGCTCCTACGAGCAGTACTTC. It translates to CASSETGTTGSYEQYF. This chain uses TRBV6-2 or TRBV6-3 with TRBJ2-7; 7 bases align to TRBD2. Germline-derived CDR1 and CDR2 are MNHEY and SVGEGT. This CDR3 spans 16 amino acids. Trimming cost V 5 bases and J 0 bases; bases outside gene matches: 10.

This clonotype has more than one count but fewer than ten. The rearrangement links TRBV7-9 to TRBJ2-7, with D perhaps being TRBD1 or TRBD2 (5 bases each). The V gene lost 11 bases and the J gene lost 4 bases, with 15 bases spanning the gap. Germline values: CDR1 SEHNR, CDR2 FQNEAQ (reference sequence). The CDR3 covers 12 residues. CDR3 sequence (DNA): TGTGCCGGGGGAGCCAGTAAATACGAGCAGTACTTC. The encoded protein is CAGGASKYEQYF.

This clonotype showed up many times. This chain links TRBV7-2 with TRBJ2-3; TRBD1 agrees at 8 bases. This CDR3 is 16 amino acids long. V dropped 5 bases and J dropped 5; count of bases not matched to a gene: 12. Germline CDR1 SGHTA, CDR2 FQGNSA. CDR3 bases: TGTGCCAGCAGCCTAGAGGGACAGGTTTGGGGAGATACGCAGTATTTT. As protein: CASSLEGQVWGDTQYF.

The J gene is TRBJ2-1, the V gene TRBV18; 9 bases line up with TRBD2. Germline CDR1 KGHSH, CDR2 LQKENI. The length of the CDR3 is 20 residues. V was pared by 5 bases and J by 1 base, with 18 bases of the junction left unmatched. CDR3 sequence: CASSFGAGTSWMKSYNEQFF. The DNA of the CDR3 is TGTGCCAGCTCATTCGGAGCCGGGACTAGCTGGATGAAGTCCTACAATGAGCAGTTCTTC.

This clonotype was seen a handful of times. The chain couples TRBV7-6 to TRBJ1-1, with a tentative D call TRBD1 (5 bases). V gave up 2 bases and J gave up 6 bases, with 13 bases separating them. The CDR3 runs 14 residues. Germline CDR1 and CDR2: SGHVS and FNYEAQ. The CDR3 bases are TGTGCCAGCAGCTTAAGTCAGGGCAGCGCTGAAGCTTTCTTT. It codes for CASSLSQGSAEAFF.

The J gene is TRBJ2-5, the V gene TRBV12-3 or TRBV12-4, with 8 bases fitting TRBD1. This CDR3 is 14 amino acids long. Germline trimming cut 8 bases from V and 0 bases from J; bases unmatched to any gene: 5. In DNA form, the CDR3 reads TGTGCCAGCCGGGACAGGTTGTACCAAGAGACCCAGTACTTC. Translated: CASRDRLYQETQYF.

Only a few counts were recorded for this clonotype. This CDR3 is CSALGQNKDYGYTF. DNA for the CDR3: TGCAGTGCACTTGGACAAAATAAGGACTATGGCTACACCTTC. This rearrangement joins TRBV20-1 to TRBJ1-2; TRBD1 is a possible D gene (5 bases). Germline lookup yields CDR1 DFQATT and CDR2 SNEGSKA (reference sequence). The CDR3 runs 14 residues. V was shortened by 6 bases and J by 3 bases, with 17 bases between the two germline ends.

The chain recombines TRBV20-1 with TRBJ2-5, with TRBD2 identical over 12 bases. The germline V gene has CDR1 DFQATT and CDR2 SNEGSKA (reference sequence). The CDR3 extends over 14 amino acids. Trimming took 5 bases from V and 5 from J; bases not matched to a gene: 6. For the CDR3, the DNA is TGCAGTGCTTCCCCCCTAGCGGGAGGGGAGACCCAGTACTTC. This gives the protein CSASPLAGGETQYF.

This clonotype was counted ten times or more. The chain links TRBV2 to TRBJ2-1; 7 nucleotides align to TRBD1. The V segment lost 5 bases and the J segment 3 bases; nucleotides outside the gene matches: 4. The CDR3 spans 14 residues. Germline CDR1 reads SNHLY; CDR2 reads FYNNEI. The CDR3 coding sequence is TGTGCCAGCAGTTGGGACAGTTACTACAATGAGCAGTTCTTC. Amino acids: CASSWDSYYNEQFF.

V is TRBV10-3 and J is TRBJ2-5; no reliable D call. Germline V gene data show CDR1 as ENHRY and CDR2 as SYGVKD. This CDR3 comprises 16 residues. Trimming took off 0 bases at V and 2 bases at J, with 13 bases between the two ends. The CDR3 sequence: CAISESHSSQQETQYF. The CDR3 coding sequence is TGTGCCATCAGTGAGTCTCACAGCTCCCAACAAGAGACCCAGTACTTC.

The genes are TRBV27 and TRBJ2-7; possible D gene TRBD1, 6 bases. Per germline, CDR1 MNHEY and CDR2 SMNVEV (reference sequence). This CDR3 spans 14 amino acids. Trimming stripped 2 bases from V and 6 bases from J, with 14 bases between. CDR3 DNA: TGTGCCAGCAGTTTACGGCAGGGGCGTAGCGAGCAGTACGTC. Protein sequence: CASSLRQGRSEQYV.

This clonotype came up a few times. V is TRBV12-3 or TRBV12-4 and J is TRBJ2-1, with 7 bases identical to TRBD1. V lost 5 bases and J lost 0; bases outside the gene matches: 4. The CDR3 consists of 15 residues. CDR3 amino acids: CASSPRQGSYNEQFF. CDR3 DNA sequence: TGTGCCAGCAGTCCCCGACAGGGCTCCTACAATGAGCAGTTCTTC.

The chain couples TRBV11-2 to TRBJ1-2; no definite D call. V was clipped by 6 bases and J by 4 bases, with 21 bases between them. This CDR3 is 16 amino acids long. Germline V gene lookup returns CDR1 SGHAT and CDR2 FQNNGV. The CDR3 here is CASSLRLGPPGYGYTF. The CDR3 nucleotides are TGTGCCAGCAGTTTAAGGCTGGGCCCCCCTGGCTATGGCTACACCTTC.

Regarding this clonotype: The CDR3 end shows no conserved phenylalanine or tryptophan, and so a read error is likely. V gene TRBV7-3 combines with J gene TRBJ1-5; D is perhaps TRBD1 (5 bases). Germline CDR1 SGHTA, CDR2 FQGTGA. The V end lost 5 bases, the J end lost 3 bases, and 11 bases lay between the germline ends. The CDR3 is 14 residues long. The CDR3 sequence is CASSLGHHNQPQHL. Here the CDR3 DNA reads TGTGCCAGCAGCCTTGGACACCACAATCAGCCCCAGCATTTG.

The chain has TRBV6-8 and TRBJ2-5, with D perhaps TRBD2 (7 bases). The V gene's germline CDR1 is MNHGY and CDR2 SAAAGT. The V end lost 1 base, the J end lost 3 bases, and 15 bases lay between the germline ends. CDR3 length: 16 residues. CDR3 nucleotides: TGTGCCAGCAGTTACTGGGAGGGGGAGGTCGAAGAGACCCAGTACTTC. Protein: CASSYWEGEVEETQYF.

The V and J genes are TRBV6-6 and TRBJ2-1; D gene unclear. The V gene lost 0 bases and the J gene lost 5 bases, with 11 bases spanning the gap. Germline CDR1 reads MNHNY; CDR2 reads SVGAGI (reference sequence). The CDR3 has 15 residues. The CDR3 nucleotides read TGTGCCAGCAGTTACTCAAGAATTGGGAACAATGAGCAGTTCTTC. Translated, it gives CASSYSRIGNNEQFF.

This clonotype was detected ten times or more. The chain recombines TRBV7-8 with TRBJ2-5, with D possibly matching TRBD1 (5 bases). V lost 3 bases and J lost 3, with 8 bases in between. This CDR3 has 13 amino acids. Germline V CDR1 and CDR2: SGHVS, FQNEAQ. The CDR3 DNA follows: TGTGCCAGCAGCTTGGGGCTCGAAGAGACCCAGTACTTC. Its protein is CASSLGLEETQYF. Drawing the rest from reference TRBV7-8 and TRBJ2-5, the complete variable domain is GAGVSQSPRYKVAKRGQDVALRCDPISGHVSLFWYQQALGQGPEFLTYFQNEAQLDKSGLPSDRFFAERPEGSVSTLKIQRTQQEDSAVYLCASSLGLEETQYFGPGTRLLVL.

This clonotype was counted only a few times. This rearrangement joins TRBV6-2 or TRBV6-3 to TRBJ1-5; 8 nucleotides match TRBD1. The V and J ends lost 6 bases and 4 bases, in that order; junction bases with no gene match: 8. Germline CDR1 is MNHEY and CDR2 is SVGEGT. The CDR3 is 15 amino acids. The DNA for the CDR3 is TGTGCCAGCAGAAATGTCGGACAGGGAAATCAGCCCCAGCATTTT. Amino acids: CASRNVGQGNQPQHF.

This clonotype was seen repeatedly, ten times or more. The V gene is TRBV7-3, the J gene TRBJ2-7; maybe TRBD1 (5 bases). Trimming removed 6 bases from V and 2 bases from J, with 11 bases in between. The CDR3 is made up of 13 amino acids. In germline, CDR1 is SGHTA, CDR2 FQGTGA. CDR3 amino acids: CASSLDNTYEQYF. DNA of the CDR3: TGTGCCAGCAGTCTGGACAACACCTACGAGCAGTACTTC.

This clonotype turned up a few times. The CDR3 DNA is TGTGCCAGCAGTCGTTCGGGGTTCGAGCAGTACGTC. Protein sequence: CASSRSGFEQYV. The chain joins TRBV6-1 to TRBJ2-7, with TRBD2 as a possible D gene (5 bases). Germline V lookup: CDR1 MNHNS, CDR2 SASEGT. Trimming cost V 5 bases and J 6 bases, with 11 bases left between them. The CDR3 has 12 residues.

The table lists this clonotype with many counts. The CDR3 loop is CASSLTAWSVLTNEQFF. In DNA form, the CDR3 reads TGTGCCAGCAGTTTAACGGCGTGGAGCGTATTAACGAATGAGCAGTTCTTC. The genes are TRBV28 and TRBJ2-1; D not resolved. Trimming removed 2 bases from V and 7 bases from J, with 21 bases in between. The CDR3 has 17 amino acids. Germline CDR1 MDHEN, CDR2 SYDVKM.

V is TRBV28 and J is TRBJ1-6; D is possibly TRBD1 (5 bases). Germline-derived CDR1 and CDR2 are MDHEN and SYDVKM. The V and J ends lost 3 bases and 8 bases respectively, with 8 bases between them. The CDR3 is 13 amino acids. DNA for the CDR3: TGTGCCAGCAGTTTCAGGGTTGATTCACCCCTCCACTTT. Protein product: CASSFRVDSPLHF.